This TCR beta chain was recovered during a study of blood T cell repertoires in COVID-19. Study background: Acute and convalescent COVID-19 samples came from the United States, Italy and Spain.

Study members were between roughly 18 and 89 years old and lived in 20 to 30 US regions. Which cohort a participant joined came from the clinical history participants gave. Authors' analysis steps: Nucleated cell number was recorded as an estimate derived from reference gene primer amplification. The protocol was immunoSEQ multiplex PCR, while the TCRdb copy is restricted to in-frame clones and leaves out a portion. V, J and clone size derive from that table, while D and trimming were established from the DNA sequence. The sample lists 140,000 to 150,000 clones; around 80% were seen once. Sequenced: PBMCs or T cells enriched from blood (not recorded which). This receptor was taken from a woman aged 50 to 60 who had recovered from COVID-19.

CDR3 region: CASQSPGTSGGNEQFF. As DNA, the CDR3 is TGTGCCAGTCAAAGCCCCGGGACTAGCGGGGGAAATGAGCAGTTCTTC. This chain uses TRBV2 with TRBJ2-1, with 14 positions matching TRBD2. V shed 9 bases, J shed 7 bases, and the junction held 11 bases outside the gene matches. The CDR3 contains 16 residues. Germline CDR1 SNHLY, CDR2 FYNNEI.